These 25 T cell receptor beta chains originate from one sample sequenced in a study of T cells in narcolepsy. The method was immunoSEQ multiplex PCR; TCRdb's version includes in-frame clones alone and lacks a portion of them. This table holds approximately 32,000 clones, about 90% found once. Sequencing was done on a sample of CD45RA- memory CD4+ T cells from PBMCs. These receptors were obtained from a human donor with narcolepsy.

This chain links TRBV2 with TRBJ2-1; 12 nucleotides agree with TRBD2. Germline V lookup: CDR1 SNHLY, CDR2 FYNNEI. With 11 bases clipped from V and 5 bases from J, the junction kept 7 bases outside the gene matches. The CDR3 covers 14 residues. CDR3 coding DNA: TGTGCCGGTACTAGCGGGGGGACAGACAATGAGCAGTTCTTC. Encoded protein: CAGTSGGTDNEQFF.

This clone was counted between two and nine times. CDR3 protein: CAWSIGTYNSPLHF. The CDR3 DNA reads as TGTGCCTGGAGTATCGGGACCTATAATTCACCCCTCCACTTT. This chain links TRBV30 with TRBJ1-6; D unresolved. The CDR3 loop spans 14 amino acids. The V and J ends lost 2 bases and 2 bases respectively, with 7 bases between them. Germline CDR1 GTSNPN, CDR2 SVGIG (reference sequence).

The genes are TRBV7-2 and TRBJ1-2; D gene unclear. Germline V lookup: CDR1 SGHTA, CDR2 FQGNSA. V dropped 2 bases and J dropped 8 bases, with 9 bases sitting between them. There are 12 residues in the CDR3. This CDR3 is CASSLLNRGYTF. The CDR3 DNA sequence: TGTGCCAGCAGCTTACTCAATCGAGGCTACACCTTC.

This sequence joins TRBV7-2 and TRBJ2-3, with D hard to call. From germline, CDR1 is SGHTA and CDR2 FQGNSA. The CDR3 contains 17 residues. The ends were cut back, 1 base at V and 2 bases at J, with 16 bases in the middle. The CDR3 loop is CASSLDALSALTDTQYF. The CDR3 nucleotides read TGTGCCAGCAGCTTAGACGCCTTATCGGCCCTCACAGATACGCAGTATTTT.

The genes are TRBV7-8 and TRBJ2-2; no definite D call. V was shortened by 2 bases and J by 6 bases, with 7 bases between the two germline ends. This CDR3 is built from 13 residues. CDR1 and CDR2 from the germline V gene are SGHVS and FQNEAQ. The CDR3 DNA is TGTGCCAGCAGCTTATTATTAGCCGGGGAGCTGTTTTTT. It yields the protein CASSLLLAGELFF.

This chain links TRBV4-2 with TRBJ2-1; 11 positions match TRBD2. CDR3 length: 17 residues. Germline V gives CDR1 LGHNA, CDR2 YNFKEQ. The trim removed 2 bases at V and 4 bases at J, leaving 7 bases unmatched. CDR3 amino acids: CASSQRVGTSGYNEQFF. CDR3 sequence (DNA): TGTGCCAGCAGCCAAAGGGTTGGGACTAGCGGTTACAATGAGCAGTTCTTC.

The CDR3 bases are TGTGCCACCTCCTGGGGATGGGGCTACACCTTC. Translating it yields CATSWGWGYTF. The rearrangement uses TRBV19 and TRBJ1-2; D gene ambiguous. Germline values: CDR1 LNHDA, CDR2 SQIVND (reference sequence). There are 11 residues in the CDR3. The germline V and J ends were trimmed by 10 bases and 8 bases, with 14 bases remaining between them. The full variable domain, with the rest looked up from reference TRBV19 and TRBJ1-2, is DGGITQSPKYLFRKEGQNVTLSCEQNLNHDAMYWYRQDPGQGLRLIYYSQIVNDFQKGDIAEGYSVSREKKESFPLTVTSAQKNPTAFYLCATSWGWGYTFGSGTRLTVV.

This rearrangement joins TRBV7-3 to TRBJ2-3, with 7 positions matching TRBD1. V was clipped by 5 bases and J by 1 base; unmatched bases: 6. CDR1 is SGHTA, CDR2 FQGTGA, per germline. CDR3 length: 15 residues. CDR3 sequence reads: CASSRTGEGTDTQYF. CDR3 nucleotides: TGTGCCAGCAGCCGAACAGGGGAAGGCACAGATACGCAGTATTTT. Combining the CDR3 with reference TRBV7-3 and TRBJ2-3 gives the whole variable domain GAGVSQTPSNKVTEKGKYVELRCDPISGHTALYWYRQSLGQGPEFLIYFQGTGAADDSGLPNDRFFAVRPEGSVSTLKIQRTERGDSAVYLCASSRTGEGTDTQYFGPGTRLTVL.

This clone was counted a few times. This chain links TRBV28 with TRBJ1-2; a possible D gene is TRBD1 (5 bases). Germline assignment: CDR1 MDHEN and CDR2 SYDVKM. The V and J ends lost 2 bases and 5 bases respectively, with 9 bases between them. The CDR3 runs 13 residues. The CDR3 DNA is TGTGCCAGCAGTTTAGGGGGGGTGTATGGCTACACCTTC. The encoded protein is CASSLGGVYGYTF.

This chain links TRBV7-8 with TRBJ2-3, with 11 bases lining up with TRBD2. Germline loops: CDR1 SGHVS, CDR2 FQNEAQ. The J segment lost 1 base and the V segment lost 6 bases, leaving 6 bases of the junction unmatched. The CDR3 is made up of 16 amino acids. This chain's CDR3 is CASRPSGGKGTDTQYF. In DNA, the CDR3 is TGTGCCAGCAGGCCTAGCGGGGGGAAGGGCACAGATACGCAGTATTTT.

The rearrangement joins TRBV4-1 to TRBJ1-4; D might be TRBD1 (6 bases). The germline CDR1 and CDR2 sequences are MGHRA and YSYEKL. The V and J ends lost 1 base and 4 bases respectively, with 10 bases between them. This CDR3 has 15 residues. The CDR3 reads CASSQVGGGNEKLFF. CDR3 nucleotides: TGCGCCAGCAGCCAAGTAGGAGGGGGTAATGAAAAACTGTTTTTT.

The chain is built from TRBV7-8 and TRBJ2-2, with a possible D match to TRBD2 (6 bases). In germline, CDR1 is SGHVS, CDR2 FQNEAQ. The CDR3 contains 16 residues. Deletions cut 4 bases from V and 5 bases from J, with 17 bases between. The CDR3, as DNA: TGTGCCAGCAGCTCCGGGGGAGTAAGACGGACCGGGGAGCTGTTTTTT. This translates into CASSSGGVRRTGELFF. The full variable domain, with the rest looked up from reference TRBV7-8 and TRBJ2-2, is GAGVSQSPRYKVAKRGQDVALRCDPISGHVSLFWYQQALGQGPEFLTYFQNEAQLDKSGLPSDRFFAERPEGSVSTLKIQRTQQEDSAVYLCASSSGGVRRTGELFFGEGSRLTVL.

This chain links TRBV19 with TRBJ2-3; D is perhaps TRBD1 (5 bases). Trimming left V 11 bases short and J 2 bases short, with 14 bases between. Germline CDR1 is LNHDA and CDR2 is SQIVND (reference sequence). CDR3 length equals 13 residues. CDR3 bases: TGTGCCTGCAGGGCCTTCTCCACAGATACGCAGTATTTT. Protein sequence: CACRAFSTDTQYF.

The V and J genes are TRBV7-2 and TRBJ2-7; D is undetermined. Trimming removed 5 bases at V and 3 bases at J, with 14 bases between. Germline V gene sequence: CDR1 SGHTA, CDR2 FQGNSA. This CDR3 spans 14 amino acids. CDR3 sequence reads: CASSPRRGFYEQYF. DNA of the CDR3: TGTGCCAGCAGCCCTCGGAGAGGCTTCTACGAGCAGTACTTC.

The genes are TRBV5-1 and TRBJ2-1; D tentatively reads TRBD1 or TRBD2 (6 bases each). The CDR3 length is 17 residues. V was clipped by 4 bases and J by 4 bases, with 21 bases between them. CDR1 is SGHRS, CDR2 YFSETQ, per germline. This CDR3 reads CASSPKGGPSGYNEQFF. The CDR3 DNA is TGCGCCAGCAGCCCGAAGGGGGGCCCCTCCGGATACAATGAGCAGTTCTTC. The variable domain in full, with the rest retrieved from reference TRBV5-1 and TRBJ2-1, is KAGVTQTPRYLIKTRGQQVTLSCSPISGHRSVSWYQQTPGQGLQFLFEYFSETQRNKGNFPGRFSGRQFSNSRSEMNVSTLELGDSALYLCASSPKGGPSGYNEQFFGPGTRLTVL.

For the CDR3, the DNA is TGTGCCAGCAGCTTCTTGTCTAGCGGGGGGTCCTCCTACGAGCAGTACTTC. It is translated as CASSFLSSGGSSYEQYF. The chain couples TRBV7-2 to TRBJ2-7; 11 bases agree with TRBD2. This CDR3 spans 17 amino acids. The V gene's germline CDR1 is SGHTA and CDR2 FQGNSA. The ends lost 3 bases at V and 0 bases at J; junction bases unmatched: 7.

V usage is TRBV2 and J usage is TRBJ2-4; 7 bases match TRBD2. Per germline, CDR1 SNHLY and CDR2 FYNNEI. The CDR3 covers 15 residues. Germline trimming cut 6 bases from V and 0 bases from J; bases unmatched to any gene: 5. The CDR3 region is CASSDSGVAKNIQYF. The CDR3 DNA follows: TGTGCCAGCAGCGACAGCGGGGTAGCCAAAAACATTCAGTACTTC. Variable domain in full (rest from reference TRBV2 and TRBJ2-4): EPEVTQTPSHQVTQMGQEVILRCVPISNHLYFYWYRQILGQKVEFLVSFYNNEISEKSEIFDDQFSVERPDGSNFTLKIRSTKLEDSAMYFCASSDSGVAKNIQYFGAGTRLSVL.

The chain carries TRBV7-9 and TRBJ2-7; 8 nucleotides agree with TRBD1. V trimming: 3 bases; J trimming: 5 bases; junction bases outside the gene matches: 9. This CDR3 spans 15 amino acids. Germline assignment: CDR1 SEHNR and CDR2 FQNEAQ (reference sequence). The chain's CDR3 is CASSFPGQGVDEQYF. CDR3 coding DNA: TGTGCCAGCAGCTTCCCCGGACAGGGCGTCGACGAGCAGTACTTC.

The chain joins TRBV7-8 to TRBJ2-7; D gene unclear. V lost 2 bases to trimming and J lost 7 bases, with 15 bases between them. The CDR3 runs to 14 residues. Germline V lookup: CDR1 SGHVS, CDR2 FQNEAQ. CDR3 bases: TGTGCCAGCAGCTTAATATCTGGGGATGGGGAGCAGTACTTC. Encoded protein: CASSLISGDGEQYF. The entire variable domain, with the rest obtained from reference TRBV7-8 and TRBJ2-7, is as follows: GAGVSQSPRYKVAKRGQDVALRCDPISGHVSLFWYQQALGQGPEFLTYFQNEAQLDKSGLPSDRFFAERPEGSVSTLKIQRTQQEDSAVYLCASSLISGDGEQYFGPGTRLTVT.

This chain uses TRBV19 with TRBJ2-2; 13 bases match TRBD2. Germline V lookup: CDR1 LNHDA, CDR2 SQIVND (reference sequence). The V gene end was trimmed by 5 bases and the J gene end by 5 bases; junction bases not matched to a gene: 5. The CDR3 runs 16 residues. In DNA form, the CDR3 reads TGTGCCAGTAGTTTGAGGACTAGCGGGAGTACCGGGGAGCTGTTTTTT. This gives the protein CASSLRTSGSTGELFF.

The chain links TRBV7-2 to TRBJ2-1; D assignment may be TRBD1 or TRBD2 (5 bases each). Germline CDR1 reads SGHTA; CDR2 reads FQGNSA. The length of the CDR3 is 14 residues. The V gene lost 3 bases and the J gene lost 4 bases, with 10 bases spanning the gap. Written as DNA, the CDR3 is TGTGCCAGCAGCTTGGGGGAGTCGTACAATGAGCAGTTCTTC. Translating gives CASSLGESYNEQFF.

The V call is TRBV13, the J call TRBJ2-3, with D possibly being TRBD1 or TRBD2 (6 bases each). CDR3 size: 16 residues. Trimming removed 4 bases from V and 0 bases from J, with 14 bases in between. The V gene's germline CDR1 is PRHDT and CDR2 FYEKMQ (reference sequence). The CDR3 region is CASSSRGRTSTDTQYF. CDR3 DNA sequence: TGTGCCAGCAGCTCCCGGGGGCGTACTAGCACAGATACGCAGTATTTT.

V usage is TRBV7-6 and J usage is TRBJ2-7; TRBD2 matches 13 bases. Germline V gives CDR1 SGHVS, CDR2 FNYEAQ. This CDR3 is built from 18 residues. After removal of 0 bases from V and 0 bases from J, the junction contained 5 bases not matched to a gene. The DNA of the CDR3 is TGTGCCAGCAGCTTAGCGGCGACTAGCGGGGGGACCTCCTACGAGCAGTACTTC. The encoded protein is CASSLAATSGGTSYEQYF.

This clone was picked up a small number of times. The chain is built from TRBV7-2 and TRBJ2-1; D assignment may be TRBD1 or TRBD2 (6 bases each). The CDR3 totals 16 residues. Germline CDR1 SGHTA, CDR2 FQGNSA. Between the trimmed V and J ends, which lost 7 bases and 0 bases, there was a span of 16 bases. The CDR3 DNA is TGTGCCAGCACCGGGGGCCTTCTCCGCTCCTACAATGAGCAGTTCTTC. Its protein is CASTGGLLRSYNEQFF.

This clone was recorded once. A junction end diverges from the germline sequence, so it may reflect a read error. The rearrangement links TRBV4-3 to TRBJ1-4; D gene unclear. Germline V gene data show CDR1 as LGHNA and CDR2 as YSLEER. The CDR3 is 12 residues long. The CDR3 loop reads CASSQVDDKLFF. CDR3 DNA sequence: TGCGCCAGCAGCCAGGTCGATGATAAACTGTTTTTT.